The clone carrying this T cell receptor (beta chain) has at least ten counts. As yet, its antigen is unknown. Unique molecular identifiers (one per individual cDNA molecule) were attached. TCRdb reprocessed the 5' RACE reads with MiXCR, giving one entry per CDR3 protein. The table records tens of thousands of distinct CDR3 sequences, 5% to 6.5% of them present only once. The data were obtained in a study of early T cells in non-severe SARS-CoV-2 infection. Whole-study context: Sequencing was performed on bulk RNA from unsorted whole blood, leaving chains unpaired.

Overall study results and limits: VDJdb matches were skewed toward anti-spike CD8 T cell responses.

Germline CDR1 reads LGHNA; CDR2 reads YSLEER. V lost 4 bases and J 3 bases, leaving 15 bases between the germline ends. The CDR3 runs 15 residues. The clonotype originates from an adult who was a healthcare worker with PCR-confirmed SARS-CoV-2 infection or an uninfected control (not recorded which). The source was whole blood, collected at baseline. V usage is TRBV4-3 and J usage is TRBJ2-5; D not certain. The CDR3 region has the DNA TGCGCCAGCAGCCTGGACCTTGGGGTGAAAGAGACCCAGTACTTC. Protein product: CASSLDLGVKETQYF.